The 29 T cell receptor beta chains below all came from one sample that was sequenced in a study of cytomegalovirus exposure and HLA in healthy donors. PCR involved 60 Vbeta and 13 Jbeta primers. Sequencing was performed with immunoSEQ multiplex PCR; in TCRdb, only in-frame clones are kept and a portion is missing. The sample has fewer than 150,000 clones. Sequences were obtained from PBMCs. The source of these receptors is a man in his forties or fifties in good health and CMV-seronegative.

The chain employs TRBV4-2 and TRBJ2-7; D not resolved. V dropped 3 bases and J dropped 0 bases, with 18 bases sitting between them. The CDR3 runs 17 residues. Looked up from germline, CDR1 is LGHNA and CDR2 is YNFKEQ. The CDR3 DNA follows: TGTGCCAGCAGCCAGGCTGTGCCTGATTCAAGCTCCTACGAGCAGTACTTC. It codes for CASSQAVPDSSSYEQYF.

The gene calls are TRBV29-1 and TRBJ1-4; D remains unclear. The germline CDR1 and CDR2 sequences are SQVTM and ANQGSEA. The V end was cut by 4 bases, the J end by 11 bases, with 14 bases between. This CDR3 has 12 residues. The CDR3 coding sequence is TGCAGCGTTGGGAGCGGCGCTGGGAAACTGTTTTTT. Translated: CSVGSGAGKLFF. The whole variable domain, remainder taken from reference TRBV29-1 and TRBJ1-4, is SAVISQKPSRDICQRGTSLTIQCQVDSQVTMMFWYRQQPGQSLTLIATANQGSEATYESGFVIDKFPISRPNLTFSTLTVSNMSPEDSSIYLCSVGSGAGKLFFGSGTQLSVL.

The chain has TRBV5-1 and TRBJ1-5; 10 bases line up with TRBD1. With 4 bases clipped from V and 7 bases from J, the junction kept 8 bases outside the gene matches. This CDR3 spans 15 amino acids. Germline values: CDR1 SGHRS, CDR2 YFSETQ. CDR3 nucleotide sequence: TGCGCCAGCAGCCCGGGACAGGGGATGGAGCAGCCCCAGCATTTT. Encoded protein: CASSPGQGMEQPQHF.

This chain uses TRBV6-1 with TRBJ1-3, with D hard to call. V lost 10 bases and J 2 bases, leaving 9 bases between the germline ends. This CDR3 is built from 12 residues. Germline V gene lookup returns CDR1 MNHNS and CDR2 SASEGT. DNA of the CDR3: TGTGCCATTTCTCCTACTGGAAACACCATATATTTT. Translating gives CAISPTGNTIYF.

V usage is TRBV27 and J usage is TRBJ2-1; 9 bases agree with TRBD2. The trim removed 3 bases at V and 2 bases at J, leaving 2 bases unmatched. CDR3 length: 15 amino acids. Germline V gene sequence: CDR1 MNHEY, CDR2 SMNVEV (reference sequence). DNA of the CDR3: TGTGCCAGCAGTTTTGGCGGGGGGGCCTACAATGAGCAGTTCTTC. It specifies CASSFGGGAYNEQFF.

The chain joins TRBV14 to TRBJ2-5, with 7 bases fitting TRBD2. J was trimmed by 4 bases and V by 4 bases; bases with no gene match: 6. CDR3 length: 14 amino acids. In germline, CDR1 is SGHDN, CDR2 FVKESK. CDR3 coding DNA: TGTGCCAGCAGCCCCCGGGGAGGGCCAGAGACCCAGTACTTC. Its protein product is CASSPRGGPETQYF.

This chain links TRBV27 with TRBJ1-2, with D perhaps matching TRBD1 (5 bases). The V gene's germline CDR1 is MNHEY and CDR2 SMNVEV (reference sequence). Trimming took 6 bases from V and 1 from J, leaving 15 bases between them. The CDR3 loop spans 15 amino acids. DNA of the CDR3: TGTGCCAGCAGACATACCAGGGTTAGTAACTATGGCTACACCTTC. As protein: CASRHTRVSNYGYTF.

The gene calls are TRBV11-2 and TRBJ2-3; 8 bases map to TRBD1. The CDR3 covers 15 residues. V lost 2 bases to trimming and J lost 3 bases; unmatched junction nucleotides: 4. Germline CDR1 is SGHAT and CDR2 is FQNNGV. The CDR3 here is CASSLPGGSTDTQYF. The CDR3 DNA reads TGTGCCAGCAGCTTACCAGGGGGCAGTACAGATACGCAGTATTTT.

This chain joins TRBV6-1 and TRBJ2-4; the D is unclear. V lost 4 bases, J lost 0 bases, and 7 bases lay in between. Germline CDR1 reads MNHNS; CDR2 reads SASEGT. The CDR3 sequence is 14 residues long. The CDR3 DNA reads TGTGCCAGCAGTGTTGGGCTAGCCAAAAACATTCAGTACTTC. It translates to CASSVGLAKNIQYF.

This chain joins TRBV5-6 and TRBJ2-7; 8 nucleotides agree with TRBD2. Trimming at V came to 4 bases and at J to 4 bases, leaving 10 bases not matched to a gene. CDR1 SGHDT and CDR2 YYEEEE come from the germline V gene. This CDR3 is 15 amino acids long. The CDR3 nucleotides are TGTGCCAGCAGCCGCACGGGGGGGCTCGAGTACGAGCAGTACTTC. Its translation is CASSRTGGLEYEQYF.

The CDR3 sequence is CASSEWSGAVNEKLFF. CDR3 in DNA: TGTGCCAGCAGTGAATGGTCTGGGGCGGTTAATGAAAAACTGTTTTTT. The chain carries TRBV6-1 and TRBJ1-4, with TRBD1 as a possible D gene (5 bases). The CDR3 is made up of 16 amino acids. Germline assignment: CDR1 MNHNS and CDR2 SASEGT. Trimming shortened V by 2 bases and J by 4 bases, and 14 bases separated the two germline ends.

The chain recombines TRBV5-3 with TRBJ1-2; D possibly corresponds to TRBD1 (5 bases). TRBV5-3 qualifies as an ORF whose function is uncertain. V was pared by 1 base and J by 1 base, with 5 bases between. This CDR3 contains 13 residues. CDR3 region: CARSLTGNYGYTF. Here the CDR3 DNA reads TGTGCCAGAAGCTTGACAGGTAACTATGGCTACACCTTC.

The V call is TRBV10-3, the J call TRBJ1-2; 7 nucleotides agree with TRBD1. The CDR3 length is 12 residues. Germline trimming cut 4 bases from V and 10 bases from J; bases unmatched to any gene: 6. The germline gives CDR1 ENHRY, CDR2 SYGVKD. The CDR3 loop is CAISGDSWDYTF. CDR3 in DNA: TGTGCCATCAGTGGGGACAGTTGGGACTACACCTTC.

The chain recombines TRBV28 with TRBJ2-1, with 8 bases identical to TRBD2. This CDR3 has 14 amino acids. CDR1 is MDHEN, CDR2 SYDVKM, per germline. The V and J ends lost 8 bases and 4 bases, in that order; junction bases with no gene match: 7. The CDR3 DNA reads as TGTGCCAGCGACTCCGCGGGGGGTTACAATGAGCAGTTCTTC. It encodes CASDSAGGYNEQFF.

The chain employs TRBV7-6 and TRBJ2-7; 10 bases are a match to TRBD1. The V gene end was trimmed by 3 bases and the J gene end by 5 bases; junction bases not matched to a gene: 7. Germline assignment: CDR1 SGHVS and CDR2 FNYEAQ. The CDR3 has 15 residues. CDR3 bases: TGTGCCAGCAGCTTCATCTCGGGACAGGGGAACGAGCAGTACTTC. Protein product: CASSFISGQGNEQYF.

As DNA, the CDR3 is TGTGCCAGCAGCCCCAGCGGCAGGGGGAGCAATCAGCCCCAGCATTTT. Translating it yields CASSPSGRGSNQPQHF. This chain connects TRBV5-6 to TRBJ1-5; 7 bases are shared with TRBD1. Per germline, CDR1 SGHDT and CDR2 YYEEEE. The CDR3 is 16 amino acids. After removal of 4 bases from V and 1 base from J, the junction contained 8 bases not matched to a gene.

V usage is TRBV5-8 and J usage is TRBJ2-3, with TRBD2 matching over 7 bases. The CDR3 has 16 amino acids. V shed 1 base and J 0 bases; nucleotides not matched to a gene: 5. CDR1 is SGHTS and CDR2 is YDEGEE in the germline V gene. The CDR3 protein is CASSLNARGSTDTQYF. In DNA form, the CDR3 reads TGTGCCAGCAGCTTGAATGCGCGGGGGAGCACAGATACGCAGTATTTT.

The genes are TRBV5-4 and TRBJ1-1; TRBD1 agrees at 7 bases. Losses at the gene ends were 4 bases for V and 2 bases for J; bases not matched to a gene: 8. Germline assignment: CDR1 SGHNT and CDR2 YYREEE (reference sequence). The CDR3 extends over 15 amino acids. CDR3 amino acids: CASSTYRGLNTEAFF. CDR3 coding DNA: TGTGCCAGCAGCACCTACAGGGGATTAAACACTGAAGCTTTCTTT.

CDR3 nucleotides: TGTGCCAGCAGCTTAGGGGCAACAGGAGCCTACGAGCAGTACTTC. Amino acids: CASSLGATGAYEQYF. This chain uses TRBV7-9 with TRBJ2-7; a weak D match, TRBD1 (5 bases). Germline values: CDR1 SEHNR, CDR2 FQNEAQ (reference sequence). The CDR3 is made up of 15 amino acids. V lost 1 base, J lost 2 bases, and 12 bases lay in between.

The chain employs TRBV6-5 and TRBJ2-1; D might be TRBD2 (6 bases). V was cut by 0 bases and J by 9 bases, with 12 bases left in between. In germline, CDR1 is MNHEY, CDR2 SVGAGI. The CDR3 contains 14 residues. DNA for the CDR3: TGTGCCAGCAGTTACTCTACGGCAGCGGGTGAGCAGTTCTTC. Residues: CASSYSTAAGEQFF.

This chain links TRBV7-2 with TRBJ2-7; D not certain. Trimming left V 5 bases short and J 2 bases short, with 13 bases between. The CDR3 covers 14 residues. CDR1 is SGHTA and CDR2 is FQGNSA in the germline V gene. Here the CDR3 reads CASSPLGHPYEQYF. Here the CDR3 DNA reads TGTGCCAGCAGCCCCCTTGGGCACCCCTACGAGCAGTACTTC.

V is TRBV7-9 and J is TRBJ2-3, with D tentatively TRBD2 (6 bases). Between the trimmed V and J ends, which lost 1 base and 0 bases, there was a span of 8 bases. Germline CDR1 and CDR2: SEHNR and FQNEAQ (reference sequence). The CDR3 consists of 15 residues. The CDR3 spells CASSLVSGSTDTQYF. For the CDR3, the DNA is TGTGCCAGCAGCTTAGTTAGCGGCAGCACAGATACGCAGTATTTT.

This rearrangement joins TRBV27 to TRBJ2-7; D possibly corresponds to TRBD2 (7 bases). With 4 bases removed from V and 3 bases from J, the gap between germline ends came to 19 bases. Per germline, CDR1 MNHEY and CDR2 SMNVEV (reference sequence). The CDR3 sequence is 16 residues long. CDR3 protein: CASSSPGRGSHYEQYF. For the CDR3, the DNA is TGTGCCAGCAGTTCCCCTGGGAGGGGGAGCCACTACGAGCAGTACTTC.

The chain combines TRBV5-6 with TRBJ2-7; TRBD1 matches 9 bases. The CDR3 loop spans 17 amino acids. Germline assignment: CDR1 SGHDT and CDR2 YYEEEE. Unmatched junction bases numbered 13, after V lost 4 bases and J lost 2 bases. CDR3 protein: CASSPPGWGTGTYEQYF. CDR3 coding DNA: TGTGCCAGCAGCCCGCCGGGGTGGGGGACAGGGACCTACGAGCAGTACTTC.

The chain is built from TRBV7-2 and TRBJ2-7; 11 bases are a match to TRBD2. The V segment lost 6 bases and the J segment 0 bases; nucleotides outside the gene matches: 7. The length of the CDR3 is 16 residues. Germline CDR1 and CDR2: SGHTA and FQGNSA. The CDR3 region has the DNA TGTGCCAGCAGGTGGTCTAGCGGGGGGAGCTCCTACGAGCAGTACTTC. The encoded protein is CASRWSSGGSSYEQYF.

The chain couples TRBV5-6 to TRBJ1-1; a weak D match, TRBD1 (5 bases). The CDR3 is 16 amino acids. Germline assignment: CDR1 SGHDT and CDR2 YYEEEE. The V end was cut by 0 bases, the J end by 3 bases, with 15 bases between. CDR3 bases: TGTGCCAGCAGCTTGGGGGTAGGCAGGGTCTACACTGAAGCTTTCTTT. Its protein product is CASSLGVGRVYTEAFF.

This chain joins TRBV29-1 and TRBJ2-3; weak D call: TRBD2 (5 bases). The germline V gene has CDR1 SQVTM and CDR2 ANQGSEA. V gave up 7 bases and J gave up 4 bases, with 12 bases separating them. This CDR3 region has 12 residues. CDR3 sequence (DNA): TGCAGCGCCTCAGGAGGTGCAGATACGCAGTATTTT. This sequence encodes CSASGGADTQYF.

This rearrangement joins TRBV19 to TRBJ1-2; D is perhaps TRBD1 (5 bases). Germline CDR1 LNHDA, CDR2 SQIVND (reference sequence). This CDR3 is 12 amino acids long. The ends were cut back, 6 bases at V and 7 bases at J, with 12 bases in the middle. CDR3 protein: CASRRPQGGYTF. The CDR3 DNA reads as TGTGCCAGTAGGAGGCCCCAGGGTGGCTACACCTTC.

The chain couples TRBV6-1 to TRBJ2-2, with a weak D call TRBD1 (5 bases). CDR3 size: 15 residues. Looked up from germline, CDR1 is MNHNS and CDR2 is SASEGT. The germline V and J ends were trimmed by 7 bases and 7 bases, with 19 bases remaining between them. CDR3 in amino acids: CASTPLGKGFGELFF. The CDR3 coding sequence is TGTGCCAGCACCCCCTTGGGGAAGGGGTTCGGGGAGCTGTTTTTT.